A single sample gave rise to the 29 T cell receptor beta chains below, sequenced in a study of T cell responses to AZD1222 COVID-19 vaccine. Sequenced by immunoSEQ multiplex PCR; TCRdb stores in-frame clones only, minus some. The repertoire holds fewer than 150,000 clones, with 70% to 90% as singletons. Sequenced here: peripheral blood, sampled 28 days after the second AZD1222 dose. Receptor source: an adult who received the AZD1222 COVID-19 vaccine.

This clone was observed a few times. The V and J genes are TRBV6-5 and TRBJ1-1; D is unresolved. The CDR3 covers 16 residues. From germline, CDR1 is MNHEY and CDR2 SVGAGI. V lost 0 bases and J 8 bases, leaving 19 bases between the germline ends. CDR3 DNA: TGTGCCAGCAGTTACTCGACGACGATGATTCGTGCAGAAGCTTTCTTT. It codes for CASSYSTTMIRAEAFF.

This clone appeared a single time. CDR3 DNA: TGTGCCAGCAGCGAGCAGAATGGGGACACTGAAGCTTTCTTT. It specifies CASSEQNGDTEAFF. V and J are TRBV7-2 and TRBJ1-1; D is unclear. Germline V gene data show CDR1 as SGHTA and CDR2 as FQGNSA. The CDR3 runs 14 residues. V was shortened by 5 bases and J by 3 bases, with 13 bases between the two germline ends.

This chain uses TRBV10-1 with TRBJ2-5, with D tentatively TRBD2 (6 bases). Trimming pared 6 bases from V and 2 bases from J, leaving 19 bases between. The CDR3 sequence is 16 residues long. From germline, CDR1 is WNHNN and CDR2 SYGVQD (reference sequence). The CDR3 here is CASSRGTPGPQETQYF. CDR3 in DNA: TGCGCCAGCAGCCGCGGGACCCCGGGACCGCAAGAGACCCAGTACTTC.

The CDR3 loop reads CASSQDWNLGDRVPRSHEQYF. The CDR3 region has the DNA TGTGCCAGCAGCCAAGATTGGAATTTAGGGGACAGGGTCCCTCGTAGCCACGAGCAGTACTTC. V usage is TRBV3-1 (or the pseudogene TRBV3-2) and J usage is TRBJ2-7; 9 bases fit TRBD1. CDR3 length: 21 residues. Germline V CDR1 and CDR2: LGHDT, YNNKEL (reference sequence). The junction had 23 bases not matched to a gene; V was cut back by 0 bases and J by 5 bases.

The V gene is TRBV6-5, the J gene TRBJ2-7; 10 bases line up with TRBD1. The CDR3 length is 14 residues. Germline V gene data show CDR1 as MNHEY and CDR2 as SVGAGI. With 6 bases clipped from V and 3 bases from J, the junction kept 5 bases outside the gene matches. CDR3 sequence: CASSSGTGVYEQYF. CDR3 DNA sequence: TGTGCCAGCAGCTCCGGGACAGGGGTCTACGAGCAGTACTTC.

V is TRBV3-1 (or the pseudogene TRBV3-2) and J is TRBJ1-3; TRBD1 is a possible D gene (6 bases). V lost 2 bases and J 1 base, leaving 12 bases between the germline ends. The CDR3 is made up of 16 amino acids. Germline assignment: CDR1 LGHDT and CDR2 YNNKEL (reference sequence). The CDR3: CASSQFDRRSGNTIYF. DNA for the CDR3: TGTGCCAGCAGCCAATTCGACAGGAGGTCTGGAAACACCATATATTTT.

The chain carries TRBV11-2 and TRBJ1-2, with 9 bases fitting TRBD1. This CDR3 is built from 14 residues. J was trimmed by 3 bases and V by 4 bases; bases with no gene match: 3. The V gene's germline CDR1 is SGHAT and CDR2 FQNNGV. CDR3 loop: CASSSGQGHYGYTF. The CDR3 nucleotides are TGTGCCAGCAGCTCCGGACAGGGGCACTATGGCTACACCTTC.

This clone was seen once. The chain combines TRBV28 with TRBJ1-4; tentatively, D is TRBD1 (6 bases). The V gene's germline CDR1 is MDHEN and CDR2 SYDVKM. This CDR3 region has 13 residues. Trimming removed 6 bases at V and 6 bases at J, with 11 bases between. DNA for the CDR3: TGTGCCAGCAGGACCCGGACAGATGAAAAACTGTTTTTT. Its translation: CASRTRTDEKLFF.

The chain joins TRBV27 to TRBJ1-2, with no clear D. The V and J ends lost 2 bases and 8 bases respectively, with 15 bases between them. This CDR3 has 14 amino acids. From germline, CDR1 is MNHEY and CDR2 SMNVEV (reference sequence). CDR3 nucleotides: TGTGCCAGCAGTTTAAATGATGCCGGGCAGGGCTACACCTTC. Protein sequence: CASSLNDAGQGYTF.

J is TRBJ1-6 and V is TRBV5-1, with 7 nucleotides matching TRBD1. CDR3 length: 14 residues. Trimming removed 0 bases from V and 6 bases from J; junction bases left unmatched: 0. Per germline, CDR1 SGHRS and CDR2 YFSETQ. In DNA form, the CDR3 reads TGCGCCAGCAGCTTGGACAGGGGTAATTCACCCCTCCACTTT. Translation gives CASSLDRGNSPLHF.

This rearrangement joins TRBV3-1 (or the pseudogene TRBV3-2) to TRBJ1-1; TRBD1 matches at 8 bases. This CDR3 has 13 residues. In germline, CDR1 is LGHDT, CDR2 YNNKEL (reference sequence). With 8 bases clipped from V and 0 bases from J, the junction kept 2 bases outside the gene matches. The CDR3 here is CASVDRVNTEAFF. The CDR3 nucleotides are TGTGCCAGCGTGGACAGGGTGAACACTGAAGCTTTCTTT.

The chain recombines TRBV27 with TRBJ1-2; TRBD1 matches 9 bases. The CDR3 sequence is 14 residues long. V lost 7 bases and J lost 6; bases outside the gene matches: 9. From germline, CDR1 is MNHEY and CDR2 SMNVEV (reference sequence). CDR3 nucleotides: TGTGCCAGCACCACCGCCGGGGACAGGGATGGCTACACCTTC. This encodes CASTTAGDRDGYTF.

The CDR3 nucleotides are TGTGCCAGCAGCCCAGGGGCGGTCGGTTACTATGGCTACACCTTC. Translation: CASSPGAVGYYGYTF. This chain joins TRBV7-2 and TRBJ1-2; possibly TRBD1 for D (6 bases). Germline lookup yields CDR1 SGHTA and CDR2 FQGNSA. V was pared by 5 bases and J by 3 bases, with 16 bases between. This CDR3 spans 15 amino acids.

Worth noting for this clone: The identical CDR3 is also encoded by other nucleotide sequences in the sample. The chain uses TRBV9 and TRBJ2-7; 7 bases are a match to TRBD1. The CDR3 contains 13 residues. The V gene end was trimmed by 3 bases and the J gene end by 3 bases; junction bases not matched to a gene: 3. The V gene's germline CDR1 is SGDLS and CDR2 YYNGEE. CDR3 sequence reads: CASSASGGYEQYF. DNA for the CDR3: TGTGCCAGCAGCGCATCAGGGGGCTACGAGCAGTACTTC.

The chain recombines TRBV9 with TRBJ2-7; 11 positions agree with TRBD2. Germline lookup yields CDR1 SGDLS and CDR2 YYNGEE. V trimming: 3 bases; J trimming: 0 bases; junction bases outside the gene matches: 5. The CDR3 runs to 16 residues. The CDR3 nucleotides read TGTGCCAGCAGCGCCGGACTAGCGGGTTACTCCTACGAGCAGTACTTC. It encodes CASSAGLAGYSYEQYF.

V and J are TRBV19 and TRBJ1-5; no firm D call. This CDR3 contains 15 residues. In germline, CDR1 is LNHDA, CDR2 SQIVND (reference sequence). Trimming left V 4 bases short and J 0 bases short, with 10 bases between. The CDR3 region is CASSKRTDSNQPQHF. CDR3 DNA sequence: TGTGCCAGTAGTAAAAGGACGGATAGCAATCAGCCCCAGCATTTT.

The chain has TRBV4-3 and TRBJ1-2; 7 bases map to TRBD1. The length of the CDR3 is 15 residues. Germline V CDR1 and CDR2: LGHNA, YSLEER. V shed 2 bases and J 6 bases; nucleotides not matched to a gene: 9. CDR3 region: CASSQQVDRIDGYTF. CDR3 coding DNA: TGCGCCAGCAGCCAACAGGTGGACAGGATAGATGGCTACACCTTC.

The CDR3 reads CASSHQGDQPQHF. The CDR3 DNA reads as TGTGCCAGCAGCCACCAGGGGGATCAGCCCCAGCATTTT. J is TRBJ1-5 and V is TRBV3-1 (or the pseudogene TRBV3-2); 7 bases are shared with TRBD1. CDR1 and CDR2 from the germline V gene are LGHDT and YNNKEL (reference sequence). The length of the CDR3 is 13 residues. Germline trimming cut 3 bases from V and 5 bases from J; bases unmatched to any gene: 1.

The V gene is TRBV30, the J gene TRBJ1-2, with D uncertain. With 5 bases removed from V and 1 base from J, the gap between germline ends came to 11 bases. The CDR3 length is 13 residues. The germline CDR1 and CDR2 sequences are GTSNPN and SVGIG (reference sequence). CDR3 sequence: CAWGGGYNYGYTF. CDR3 nucleotide sequence: TGTGCCTGGGGCGGAGGGTATAACTATGGCTACACCTTC.

CDR3 nucleotides: TGCGCCAGCAGCAAGGGACAGGGGTCAGATACGCAGTATTTT. Translation: CASSKGQGSDTQYF. The chain has TRBV5-1 and TRBJ2-3; 10 bases map to TRBD1. The germline gives CDR1 SGHRS, CDR2 YFSETQ. V dropped 4 bases and J dropped 4; count of bases not matched to a gene: 3. CDR3 size: 14 residues.

The chain employs TRBV20-1 and TRBJ2-1; 11 bases align to TRBD2. The ends lost 3 bases at V and 8 bases at J; junction bases unmatched: 9. The V gene's germline CDR1 is DFQATT and CDR2 SNEGSKA (reference sequence). CDR3 size: 15 residues. CDR3 bases: TGCAGTGCTAGTGAGGGCACTAGCGGGGGCGATGAGCAGTTCTTC. Encoded protein: CSASEGTSGGDEQFF.

This rearrangement joins TRBV6-4 to TRBJ2-5; TRBD1 is a possible D gene (6 bases). Germline lookup yields CDR1 MRHNA and CDR2 SNTAGT. V was trimmed by 5 bases and J by 0 bases, leaving 19 bases between them. This CDR3 is 17 amino acids long. DNA for the CDR3: TGTGCCAGCAGTCGAAGCCGGGACACAGAGTACCAAGAGACCCAGTACTTC. The encoded protein is CASSRSRDTEYQETQYF.

The CDR3 nucleotides read TGTGCCAGCAGTGCCCGGACTAACACTGAAGCTTTCTTT. It translates to CASSARTNTEAFF. This chain joins TRBV9 and TRBJ1-1; no clear D gene. Per germline, CDR1 SGDLS and CDR2 YYNGEE. The CDR3 loop spans 13 amino acids. The V gene lost 5 bases and the J gene lost 2 bases, with 10 bases spanning the gap.

The rearrangement joins TRBV7-3 to TRBJ1-1; D might be TRBD1 (5 bases). Germline assignment: CDR1 SGHTA and CDR2 FQGTGA. V shed 2 bases and J shed 7 bases, with 14 bases lying between them. CDR3 length: 14 residues. The CDR3 is CASSLGQGSGEAFF. The CDR3 region has the DNA TGTGCCAGCAGCTTAGGGCAGGGTTCGGGTGAAGCTTTCTTT.

The chain is built from TRBV11-2 and TRBJ2-5, with 7 bases that match TRBD1. The CDR3 has 16 residues. Germline CDR1 reads SGHAT; CDR2 reads FQNNGV. V dropped 5 bases and J dropped 1; count of bases not matched to a gene: 10. The CDR3 nucleotides are TGTGCCAGCAGCGAGAGAGGGACAGCCATCCAAGAGACCCAGTACTTC. Protein: CASSERGTAIQETQYF.

V usage is TRBV4-3 and J usage is TRBJ1-2; 7 nucleotides agree with TRBD1. This CDR3 is 17 amino acids long. V lost 0 bases, J lost 4 bases, and 11 bases stayed unmatched. Per the germline V gene, CDR1 is LGHNA and CDR2 is YSLEER. The CDR3 protein is CASSQDFGQGQIYGYTF. The CDR3 DNA reads as TGCGCCAGCAGCCAAGATTTCGGCCAGGGACAGATCTATGGCTACACCTTC.

This CDR3 is CSVNRFRGTDTQYF. Written as DNA, the CDR3 is TGCAGCGTTAACCGGTTTCGGGGCACAGATACGCAGTATTTT. The rearrangement uses TRBV29-1 and TRBJ2-3; D remains unclear. The CDR3 is made up of 14 amino acids. Germline lookup yields CDR1 SQVTM and CDR2 ANQGSEA. V dropped 5 bases and J dropped 1 base, with 13 bases sitting between them.

The chain links TRBV5-6 to TRBJ2-3, with TRBD1 identical over 10 bases. The germline V gene encodes CDR1 SGHDT and CDR2 YYEEEE. V shed 4 bases, J shed 4 bases, and the junction held 3 bases outside the gene matches. CDR3 length: 14 residues. CDR3 protein: CASSPGTGADTQYF. The CDR3 coding sequence is TGTGCCAGCAGCCCAGGGACAGGGGCAGATACGCAGTATTTT.

J is TRBJ2-7 and V is TRBV3-1 (or the pseudogene TRBV3-2); no firm D call. The V gene lost 0 bases and the J gene lost 2 bases, with 11 bases spanning the gap. Germline V CDR1 and CDR2: LGHDT, YNNKEL (reference sequence). The length of the CDR3 is 15 residues. CDR3 nucleotide sequence: TGTGCCAGCAGCCAAGAGTGGCAGATTCCCTACGAGCAGTACTTC. It is translated as CASSQEWQIPYEQYF.